The 3 T cell receptor beta chains reported below all come from one sample, sequenced in a study of identical twins. TCRdb redid the calling of the 5' RACE reads with MiXCR, one entry per CDR3 protein. The sample contains hundreds of thousands of distinct CDR3 sequences, about 7.3% of which appear only once. The same sample was also used in a study of yellow fever vaccine responses in identical twins.

Material for sequencing was memory (CD45RO+) T cells sorted from blood. Receptor source: a woman aged 18-30 years in good health.

There are a few counts of this clonotype. The genes are TRBV11-2 and TRBJ2-5; TRBD2 aligns across 10 bases. The CDR3 consists of 15 residues. Germline trimming cut 5 bases from V and 5 bases from J; bases unmatched to any gene: 8. Germline-derived CDR1 and CDR2 are SGHAT and FQNNGV. The CDR3 sequence is CASSQRTSGGETQYF. In DNA, the CDR3 is TGTGCCAGCAGCCAGAGGACTAGCGGCGGGGAGACCCAGTACTTC.

J is TRBJ2-1 and V is TRBV18; D ambiguous. The CDR3 runs 14 residues. V lost 2 bases and J lost 2, with 7 bases in between. CDR1 KGHSH and CDR2 LQKENI come from the germline V gene. The CDR3 DNA reads as TGTGCCAGCTCACCAGCTACTACCTACAATGAGCAGTTCTTC. Protein sequence: CASSPATTYNEQFF.

There are a few counts of this clonotype. The DNA for the CDR3 is TGTGCCAGCAGTGAAAGGGCGACTAGCGCGGTAGCCAAAAACATTCAGTACTTC. Amino acids: CASSERATSAVAKNIQYF. The chain recombines TRBV2 with TRBJ2-4; 8 bases line up with TRBD2. V lost 2 bases and J lost 0; bases outside the gene matches: 9. The germline V gene encodes CDR1 SNHLY and CDR2 FYNNEI. The CDR3 totals 18 residues.